This TCR beta chain came from a study of blood T cell repertoires in COVID-19. As for the study in general: The United States, Italy and Spain were the sources of the acute and convalescent COVID-19 samples. The cDNA or gDNA used as material had been derived from T cells, B-cell-depleted T cells, or PBMCs.

Trimming took 4 bases from V and 4 from J; bases not matched to a gene: 5. Germline CDR1 and CDR2: SEHNR and FQNEAQ (reference sequence). The CDR3 is made up of 14 amino acids. As originally analysed: Nucleated cell counts were estimated from reference gene primer amplification. TCRdb keeps only in-frame clones here, not all; method: immunoSEQ multiplex PCR. For V, J and clone size, that table is used; D and trimming come from the DNA. The table lists around 110,000 clones, 82% of them singletons. The chain is built from TRBV7-9 and TRBJ1-2, with TRBD1 identical over 8 bases. This TCR was sampled from a woman between 65 and 79 years old with acute or convalescent COVID-19. Sample: peripheral blood. CDR3 sequence (DNA): TGTGCCAGCAGCTCAGGGGGCGCCGGCTATGGCTACACCTTC. It specifies CASSSGGAGYGYTF.